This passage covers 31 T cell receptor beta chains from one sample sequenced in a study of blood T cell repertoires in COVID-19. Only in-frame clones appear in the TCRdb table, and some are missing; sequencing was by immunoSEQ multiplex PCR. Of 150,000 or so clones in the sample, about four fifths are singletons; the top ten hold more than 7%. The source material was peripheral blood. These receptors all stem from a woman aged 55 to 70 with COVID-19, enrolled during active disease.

DNA of the CDR3: TGTGCCAGCAGCTTGGCCCCGACAGTTACTGGAAACACCATATATTTT. Translated, it gives CASSLAPTVTGNTIYF. This sequence joins TRBV5-6 and TRBJ1-3, with D possibly TRBD1 on 5 matching bases. CDR1 is SGHDT and CDR2 is YYEEEE in the germline V gene. V gave up 0 bases and J gave up 2 bases, with 12 bases separating them. The CDR3 covers 16 residues.

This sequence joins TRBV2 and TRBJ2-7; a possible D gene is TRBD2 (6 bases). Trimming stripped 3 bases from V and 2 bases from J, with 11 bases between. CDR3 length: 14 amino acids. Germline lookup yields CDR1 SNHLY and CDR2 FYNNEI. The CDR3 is CASSDSGAAYEQYF. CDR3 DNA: TGTGCCAGCAGTGATTCGGGAGCGGCCTACGAGCAGTACTTC.

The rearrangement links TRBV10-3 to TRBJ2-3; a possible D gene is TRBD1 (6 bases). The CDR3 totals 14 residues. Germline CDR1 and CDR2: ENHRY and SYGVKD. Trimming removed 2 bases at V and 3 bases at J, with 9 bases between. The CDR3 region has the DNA TGTGCCATCAGTGAGGGCAGGGGTACAGATACGCAGTATTTT. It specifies CAISEGRGTDTQYF.

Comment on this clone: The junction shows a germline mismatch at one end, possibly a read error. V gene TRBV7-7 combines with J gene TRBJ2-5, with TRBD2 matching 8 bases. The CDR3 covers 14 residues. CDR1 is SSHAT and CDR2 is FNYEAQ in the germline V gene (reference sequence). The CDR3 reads CASSLPGGQETQYF. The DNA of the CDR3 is TGTGCTAGCAGCTTACCGGGGGGGCAAGAGACCCAGTACTTC.

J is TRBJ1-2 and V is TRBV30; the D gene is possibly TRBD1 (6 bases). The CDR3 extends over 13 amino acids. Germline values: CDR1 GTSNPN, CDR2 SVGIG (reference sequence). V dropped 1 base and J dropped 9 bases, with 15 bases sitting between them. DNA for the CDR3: TGTGCCTGGAGTGAAAGGACAGTGAAGAGCTACACCTTC. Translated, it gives CAWSERTVKSYTF.

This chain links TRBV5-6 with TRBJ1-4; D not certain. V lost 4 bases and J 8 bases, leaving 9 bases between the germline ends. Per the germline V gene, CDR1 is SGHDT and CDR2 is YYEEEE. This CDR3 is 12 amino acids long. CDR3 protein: CASSDYSEKLFF. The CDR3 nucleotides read TGTGCCAGCAGCGATTACAGCGAAAAACTGTTTTTT.

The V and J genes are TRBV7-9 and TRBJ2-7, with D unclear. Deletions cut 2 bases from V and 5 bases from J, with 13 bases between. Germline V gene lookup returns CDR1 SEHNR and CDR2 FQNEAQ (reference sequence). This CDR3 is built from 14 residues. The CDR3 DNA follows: TGTGCCAGCAGCTTAAGTTCCATTACTGACGAGCAGTACTTC. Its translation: CASSLSSITDEQYF.

The CDR3 region has the DNA TGTGCCAGCAGCTTAGCTCTTATAGCGGGACTAACAGATACGCAGTATTTT. Protein product: CASSLALIAGLTDTQYF. J is TRBJ2-3 and V is TRBV11-2; 8 nucleotides agree with TRBD2. This CDR3 is built from 17 residues. With V trimmed by 1 base and J by 3 bases, 9 bases remained unmatched. Germline V gives CDR1 SGHAT, CDR2 FQNNGV.

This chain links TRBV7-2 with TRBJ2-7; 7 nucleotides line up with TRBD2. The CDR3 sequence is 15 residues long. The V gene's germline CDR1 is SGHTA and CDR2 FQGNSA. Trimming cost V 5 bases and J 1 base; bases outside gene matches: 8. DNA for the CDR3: TGTGCCAGCAGCCCACTTGTGGGAGGGTCCTACGAGCAGTACTTC. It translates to CASSPLVGGSYEQYF.

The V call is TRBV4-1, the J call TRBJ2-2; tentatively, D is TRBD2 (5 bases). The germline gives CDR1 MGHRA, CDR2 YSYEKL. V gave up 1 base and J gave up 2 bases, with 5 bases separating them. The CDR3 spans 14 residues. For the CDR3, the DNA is TGCGCCAGCAGCCAAGGGACTAACACCGGGGAGCTGTTTTTT. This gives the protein CASSQGTNTGELFF.

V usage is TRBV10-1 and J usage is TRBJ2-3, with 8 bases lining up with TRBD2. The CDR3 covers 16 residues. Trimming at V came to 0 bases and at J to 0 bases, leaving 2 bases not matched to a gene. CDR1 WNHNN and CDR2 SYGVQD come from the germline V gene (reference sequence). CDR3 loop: CASSESPGGSTDTQYF. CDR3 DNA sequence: TGCGCCAGCAGTGAGTCTCCGGGGGGGAGCACAGATACGCAGTATTTT.

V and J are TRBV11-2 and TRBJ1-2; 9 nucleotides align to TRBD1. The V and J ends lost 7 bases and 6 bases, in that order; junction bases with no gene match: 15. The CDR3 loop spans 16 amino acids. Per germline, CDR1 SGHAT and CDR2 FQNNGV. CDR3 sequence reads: CASNYLTGGIFDGYTF. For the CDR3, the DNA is TGTGCCAGCAACTATCTGACAGGGGGGATATTTGATGGCTACACCTTC.

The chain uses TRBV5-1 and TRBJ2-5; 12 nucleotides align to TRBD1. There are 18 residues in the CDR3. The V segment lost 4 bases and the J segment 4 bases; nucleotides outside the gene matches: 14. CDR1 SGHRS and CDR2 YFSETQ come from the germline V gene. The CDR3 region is CASSPELSRDRGLETQYF. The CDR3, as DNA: TGCGCCAGCAGCCCTGAACTTTCCCGGGACAGGGGGCTAGAGACCCAGTACTTC.

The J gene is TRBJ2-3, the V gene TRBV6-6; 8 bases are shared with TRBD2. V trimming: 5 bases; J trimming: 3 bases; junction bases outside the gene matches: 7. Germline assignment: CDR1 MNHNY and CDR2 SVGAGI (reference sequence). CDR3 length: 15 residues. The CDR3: CASSGTSHRTDTQYF. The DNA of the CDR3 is TGTGCCAGCAGTGGGACTAGTCACAGGACAGATACGCAGTATTTT.

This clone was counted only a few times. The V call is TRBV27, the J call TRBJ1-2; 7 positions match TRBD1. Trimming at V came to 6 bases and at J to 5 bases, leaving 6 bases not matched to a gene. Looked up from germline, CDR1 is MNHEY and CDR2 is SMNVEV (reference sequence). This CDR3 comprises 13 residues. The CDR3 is CASRPQGEYGYTF. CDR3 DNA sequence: TGTGCCAGCAGGCCGCAGGGGGAATATGGCTACACCTTC.

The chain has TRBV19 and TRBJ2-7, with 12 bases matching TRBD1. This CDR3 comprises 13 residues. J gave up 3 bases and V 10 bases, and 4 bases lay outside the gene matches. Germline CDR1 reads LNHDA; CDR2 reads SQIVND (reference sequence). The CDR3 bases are TGTGCCACCAGGGACAGGGGGCTCTACGAGCAGTACTTC. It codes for CATRDRGLYEQYF.

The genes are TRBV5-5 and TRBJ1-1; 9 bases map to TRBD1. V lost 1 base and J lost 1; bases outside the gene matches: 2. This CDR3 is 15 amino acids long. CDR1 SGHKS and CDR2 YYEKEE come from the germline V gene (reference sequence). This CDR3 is CASSLRTGANTEAFF. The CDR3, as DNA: TGTGCCAGCAGCTTGAGGACAGGGGCGAACACTGAAGCTTTCTTT.

CDR3: CASSQYSGTSSLGTQYF. The CDR3 DNA is TGTGCCAGCAGCCAATACTCCGGGACTAGCTCCCTAGGTACGCAGTATTTT. The V call is TRBV3-1 (or the pseudogene TRBV3-2), the J call TRBJ2-3; 9 bases are shared with TRBD2. The V and J ends lost 2 bases and 8 bases, in that order; junction bases with no gene match: 14. The germline V gene has CDR1 LGHDT and CDR2 YNNKEL (reference sequence). CDR3 length: 17 amino acids.

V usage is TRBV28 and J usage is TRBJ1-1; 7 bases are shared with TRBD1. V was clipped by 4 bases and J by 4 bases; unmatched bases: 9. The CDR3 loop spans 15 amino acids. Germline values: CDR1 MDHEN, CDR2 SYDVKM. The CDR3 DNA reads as TGTGCCAGCAGTTCTTACAGGGGCGAGGGCACTGAAGCTTTCTTT. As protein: CASSSYRGEGTEAFF.

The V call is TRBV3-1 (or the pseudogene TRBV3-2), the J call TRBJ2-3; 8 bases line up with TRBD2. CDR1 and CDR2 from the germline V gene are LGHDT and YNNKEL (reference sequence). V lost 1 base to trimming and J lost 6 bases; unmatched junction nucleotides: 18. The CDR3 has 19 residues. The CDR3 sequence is CASSQARAGVSFDTDTQYF. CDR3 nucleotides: TGTGCCAGCAGCCAAGCCCGAGCGGGAGTCTCCTTTGACACGGATACGCAGTATTTT.

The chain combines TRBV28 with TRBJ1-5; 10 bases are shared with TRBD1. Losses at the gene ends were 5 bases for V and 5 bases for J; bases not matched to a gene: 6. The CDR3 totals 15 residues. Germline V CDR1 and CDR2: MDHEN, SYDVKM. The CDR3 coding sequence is TGTGCCAGCAGTGGCCGGGACAGGGGTGATCAGCCCCAGCATTTT. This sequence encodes CASSGRDRGDQPQHF.

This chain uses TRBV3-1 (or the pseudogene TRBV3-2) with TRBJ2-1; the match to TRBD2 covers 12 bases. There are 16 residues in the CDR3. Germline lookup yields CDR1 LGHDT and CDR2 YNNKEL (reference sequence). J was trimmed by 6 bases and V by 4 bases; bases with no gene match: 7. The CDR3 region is CASSRDPSGGANEQFF. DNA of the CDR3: TGTGCCAGCAGCCGGGACCCTAGCGGGGGGGCCAATGAGCAGTTCTTC.

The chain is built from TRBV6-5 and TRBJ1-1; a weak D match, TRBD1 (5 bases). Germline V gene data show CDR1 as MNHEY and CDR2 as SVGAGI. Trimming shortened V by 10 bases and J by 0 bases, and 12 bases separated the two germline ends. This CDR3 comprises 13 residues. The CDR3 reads CATNKDMNTEAFF. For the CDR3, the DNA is TGTGCCACCAACAAGGACATGAACACTGAAGCTTTCTTT.

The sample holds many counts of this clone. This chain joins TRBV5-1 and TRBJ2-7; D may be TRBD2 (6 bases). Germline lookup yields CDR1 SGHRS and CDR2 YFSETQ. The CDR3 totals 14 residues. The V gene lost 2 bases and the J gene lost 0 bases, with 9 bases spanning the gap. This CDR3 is CASSFLANSYEQYF. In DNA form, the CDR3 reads TGCGCCAGCAGCTTCCTAGCGAACTCCTACGAGCAGTACTTC.

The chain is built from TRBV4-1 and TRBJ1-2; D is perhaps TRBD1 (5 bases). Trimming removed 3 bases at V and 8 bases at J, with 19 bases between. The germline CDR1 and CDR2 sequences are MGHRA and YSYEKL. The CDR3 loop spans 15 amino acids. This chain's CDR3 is CASSQGEGLKRGYTF. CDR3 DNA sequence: TGCGCCAGCAGCCAGGGGGAGGGACTGAAGAGAGGCTACACCTTC.

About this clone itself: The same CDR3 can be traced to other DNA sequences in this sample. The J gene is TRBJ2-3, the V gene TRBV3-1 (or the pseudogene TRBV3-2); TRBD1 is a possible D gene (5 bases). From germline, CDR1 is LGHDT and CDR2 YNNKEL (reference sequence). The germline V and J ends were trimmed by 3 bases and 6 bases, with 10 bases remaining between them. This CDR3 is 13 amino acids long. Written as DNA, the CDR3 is TGTGCCAGCAGCCAGGGCCCAGGGGATACGCAGTATTTT. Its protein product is CASSQGPGDTQYF.

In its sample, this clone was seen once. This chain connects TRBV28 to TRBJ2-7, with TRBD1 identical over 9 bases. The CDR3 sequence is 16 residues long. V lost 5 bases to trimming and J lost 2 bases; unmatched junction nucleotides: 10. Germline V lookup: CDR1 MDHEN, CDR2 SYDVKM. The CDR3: CASSNRGQNPTYEQYV. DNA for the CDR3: TGTGCCAGCAGTAACAGGGGGCAAAACCCGACCTACGAGCAGTACGTC.

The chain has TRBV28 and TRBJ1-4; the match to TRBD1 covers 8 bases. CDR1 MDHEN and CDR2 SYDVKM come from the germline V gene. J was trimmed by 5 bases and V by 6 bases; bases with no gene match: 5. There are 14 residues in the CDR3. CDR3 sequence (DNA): TGTGCCAGCAGCCCGACAGGGGTAAATGAAAAACTGTTTTTT. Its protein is CASSPTGVNEKLFF.

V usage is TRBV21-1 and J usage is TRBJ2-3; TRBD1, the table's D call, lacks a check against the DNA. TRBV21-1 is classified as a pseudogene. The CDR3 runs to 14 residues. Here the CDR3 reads CASSVNLRGDTQYF. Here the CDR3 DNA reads TGTGCCAGCAGCGTAAATCTAAGGGGGGATACGCAGTATTTT.

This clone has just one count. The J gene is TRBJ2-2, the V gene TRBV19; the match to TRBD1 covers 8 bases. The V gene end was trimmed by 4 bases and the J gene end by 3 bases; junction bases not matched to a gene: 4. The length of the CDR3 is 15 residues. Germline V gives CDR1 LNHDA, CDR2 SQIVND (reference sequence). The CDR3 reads CASSTRQGYTGELFF. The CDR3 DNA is TGTGCCAGTAGTACGAGACAGGGGTACACCGGGGAGCTGTTTTTT.

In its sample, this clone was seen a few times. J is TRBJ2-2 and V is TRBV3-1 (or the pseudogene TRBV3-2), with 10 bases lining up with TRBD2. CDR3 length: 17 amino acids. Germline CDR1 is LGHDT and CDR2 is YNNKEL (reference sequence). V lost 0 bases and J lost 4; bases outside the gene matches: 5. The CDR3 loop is CASSQERLAGATGELFF. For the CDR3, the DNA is TGTGCCAGCAGCCAAGAAAGGCTAGCGGGAGCCACCGGGGAGCTGTTTTTT.